These T cell receptor beta chains were read from a single sample in a study of CD8 T cells in Susac syndrome. TCRdb fed the immunoSEQ multiplex PCR reads into MiXCR, producing one record per CDR3 protein. The sample consists of over 65,000 distinct CDR3 sequences, just over 90% of them appearing once. Sequencing used CD4+ T cells from PBMCs. The source of these receptors is a human donor with Susac syndrome. Each CDR3 is given with its conserved first and last residue. A D gene is named only where the DNA matches it firmly. Size is omitted from some rows. Given values are once, few, many or a class for expanded clones.

D gene: -; V gene: TRBV2; J gene: TRBJ1-6; clone size: -; CDR3 protein: CASADRGATNSPLHF
D gene: -; V gene: TRBV6-5; J gene: TRBJ2-5; clone size: -; CDR3 protein: CASSYGSTGTAETQYF
D gene: -; V gene: TRBV20-1; J gene: TRBJ2-7; clone size: -; CDR3 protein: CSASGNYEQYF
D gene: -; V gene: TRBV12-3/TRBV12-4; J gene: TRBJ2-5; clone size: -; CDR3 protein: CASSLGPETQYF
D gene: -; V gene: TRBV5-1; J gene: TRBJ2-2; clone size: -; CDR3 protein: CASSLEGEAGELFF
D gene: -; V gene: TRBV27; J gene: TRBJ1-5; clone size: few; CDR3 protein: CASSPQVSQPQHF
D gene: -; V gene: TRBV3-1; J gene: TRBJ2-1; clone size: -; CDR3 protein: CASSQGHLGEQFF
D gene: TRBD1; V gene: TRBV5-1; J gene: TRBJ2-7; clone size: -; CDR3 protein: CASSLGQVSSYEQYF
D gene: -; V gene: TRBV7-2; J gene: TRBJ2-7; clone size: -; CDR3 protein: CASRPTRSSYEQYF
D gene: -; V gene: TRBV5-1; J gene: TRBJ2-3; clone size: -; CDR3 protein: CASTLYSGADTQYF
D gene: TRBD1; V gene: TRBV23-1; J gene: TRBJ2-5; clone size: -; CDR3 protein: CASSHYTGTGFGGETQYF
D gene: -; V gene: TRBV28; J gene: TRBJ2-7; clone size: -; CDR3 protein: CASSFPAGSLIYEQYF
D gene: -; V gene: TRBV20-1; J gene: TRBJ2-1; clone size: -; CDR3 protein: CSASTYNEQFF
D gene: -; V gene: TRBV6-1; J gene: TRBJ2-3; clone size: -; CDR3 protein: CASSTTGTRPMDTQYF
D gene: TRBD2; V gene: TRBV15; J gene: TRBJ2-1; clone size: -; CDR3 protein: CATSRDSTSGRSRAYNEQFF
D gene: -; V gene: TRBV7-2; J gene: TRBJ2-1; clone size: once; CDR3 protein: CASSLGQALEQFF
D gene: -; V gene: TRBV7-6; J gene: TRBJ2-3; clone size: -; CDR3 protein: CASSFTLAGDTQYF
D gene: TRBD2; V gene: TRBV7-9; J gene: TRBJ2-1; clone size: -; CDR3 protein: CASSSSGRPIDEQFF
D gene: -; V gene: TRBV10-3; J gene: TRBJ2-1; clone size: -; CDR3 protein: CAISESGGGNYNEQFF
D gene: TRBD1; V gene: TRBV19; J gene: TRBJ1-5; clone size: -; CDR3 protein: CASSTDRGNDQPQHF
D gene: -; V gene: TRBV6-4; J gene: TRBJ2-1; clone size: -; CDR3 protein: CASSDSIKGSSYNEQFF
D gene: -; V gene: TRBV29-1; J gene: TRBJ2-6; clone size: -; CDR3 protein: CSAQLHSGANVLTF
D gene: TRBD1; V gene: TRBV5-1; J gene: TRBJ2-7; clone size: once; CDR3 protein: CASSLGQGAHEQYF
D gene: TRBD1; V gene: TRBV7-9; J gene: TRBJ2-7; clone size: -; CDR3 protein: CASSPRDRSSYEQYF
D gene: -; V gene: TRBV2; J gene: TRBJ2-5; clone size: once; CDR3 protein: CASSSGFAQETQYF